The 21 T cell receptor beta chains reported below all come from one sample, sequenced in a study of T-cell memory formation after mild COVID-19 listed by TCRdb under 2021. Library preparation was by 5' RACE. Sequencing instrument: Illumina NovaSeq 6000. The public sequencing data were trimmed at Q25 with fastp and processed into clonotypes with MiXCR by TCRdb, which kept only in-frame beta chains. Records with the same CDR3 protein are collapsed into one entry carrying the most frequent genes and DNA. This sample comprises around 450,000 distinct CDR3 sequences, roughly 26% of them detected only once. About 10% of the sample is taken by the ten largest. Input material: PBMCs or a T cell subset sorted from them (not recorded which). The receptor source for this set is an adult woman who had mild COVID-19 (a few samples of this study predate the infection). The sample titles of this study are shuffled in the database, so cell type and time point are left out; the donor was told from shared clones.

This clonotype came up a few times. V is TRBV24-1 and J is TRBJ2-7; perhaps TRBD1 as D (5 bases). CDR3 length: 14 residues. CDR1 KGHDR and CDR2 SFDVKD come from the germline V gene. V was trimmed by 3 bases and J by 4 bases, leaving 12 bases between them. The CDR3 protein is CATSDGQGIYEQYF. The CDR3 DNA is TGTGCCACCAGTGATGGGCAGGGAATATACGAGCAGTACTTC.

In DNA, the CDR3 is TGTGCCAGCAGGACGGGTCCAGGAGGGACCCAGTACTTC. Amino acid sequence: CASRTGPGGTQYF. This sequence joins TRBV2 and TRBJ2-5; D is possibly TRBD2 (5 bases). The CDR3 length is 13 residues. CDR1 and CDR2 (germline): SNHLY, FYNNEI. V was pared by 6 bases and J by 7 bases, with 15 bases between. The whole variable domain, filled in from reference TRBV2 and TRBJ2-5, reads EPEVTQTPSHQVTQMGQEVILRCVPISNHLYFYWYRQILGQKVEFLVSFYNNEISEKSEIFDDQFSVERPDGSNFTLKIRSTKLEDSAMYFCASRTGPGGTQYFGPGTRLLVL.

This clonotype was observed a handful of times. The CDR3 coding sequence is TGTGCCAGCAGCGCTTACGTAGGGCTCAAGTACACTGAAGCTTTCTTT. Its protein is CASSAYVGLKYTEAFF. The rearrangement uses TRBV9 and TRBJ1-1; D not resolved. This CDR3 contains 16 residues. Germline lookup yields CDR1 SGDLS and CDR2 YYNGEE. The V end lost 3 bases, the J end lost 3 bases, and 18 bases lay between the germline ends. Supplemented by reference TRBV9 and TRBJ1-1, the full variable domain reads DSGVTQTPKHLITATGQRVTLRCSPRSGDLSVYWYQQSLDQGLQFLIQYYNGEERAKGNILERFSAQQFPDLHSELNLSSLELGDSALYFCASSAYVGLKYTEAFFGQGTRLTVV.

This clonotype was detected only a few times. The rearrangement links TRBV18 to TRBJ2-1; D might be TRBD2 (5 bases). The CDR3 has 17 residues. Trimming removed 3 bases at V and 7 bases at J, with 22 bases between. CDR1 KGHSH and CDR2 LQKENI come from the germline V gene. In nucleotides, the CDR3 is TGTGCCAGCTCACCCACCCGGGGTGCGTATCTAGGGAATGAGCAGTTCTTC. This encodes CASSPTRGAYLGNEQFF.

This clonotype has more than one count but fewer than ten. V gene TRBV10-3 combines with J gene TRBJ2-7, with a possible D match to TRBD1 (5 bases). The CDR3 spans 11 residues. V shed 6 bases and J shed 4 bases, with 7 bases lying between them. Germline V lookup: CDR1 ENHRY, CDR2 SYGVKD. The CDR3 here is CAISQGYEQYF. In DNA, the CDR3 is TGTGCCATCAGCCAGGGATACGAGCAGTACTTC.

The rearrangement joins TRBV4-1 to TRBJ2-2, with D possibly being TRBD2 (5 bases). Germline assignment: CDR1 MGHRA and CDR2 YSYEKL. V was pared by 5 bases and J by 5 bases, with 6 bases between. This CDR3 contains 12 residues. CDR3 sequence reads: CASSWTTGELFF. The DNA for the CDR3 is TGCGCCAGCAGCTGGACTACCGGGGAGCTGTTTTTT.

There are many counts of this clonotype. The CDR3 region has the DNA TGCGCCAGCAGCTTGGTTACAGGGAACCCCTACGAGCAGTACTTC. Translated, it gives CASSLVTGNPYEQYF. The rearrangement links TRBV5-1 to TRBJ2-7; D possibly corresponds to TRBD1 (6 bases). This CDR3 spans 15 amino acids. The germline gives CDR1 SGHRS, CDR2 YFSETQ. The V and J ends lost 0 bases and 2 bases respectively, with 12 bases between them.

This clonotype was recorded a few times. This chain links TRBV25-1 with TRBJ2-3, with a tentative D call TRBD2 (7 bases). V shed 3 bases and J shed 4 bases, with 14 bases lying between them. Germline V gene data show CDR1 as MGHDK and CDR2 as SYGVNS. This CDR3 has 15 amino acids. In DNA form, the CDR3 reads TGTGCCAGCAGTGAGGCCGGGGGGCTGGCAGATACGCAGTATTTT. Protein sequence: CASSEAGGLADTQYF.

This chain joins TRBV3-1 and TRBJ1-2; 11 bases agree with TRBD1. Germline assignment: CDR1 LGHDT and CDR2 YNNKEL (reference sequence). The CDR3 runs 14 residues. V was clipped by 4 bases and J by 4 bases; unmatched bases: 2. The CDR3 protein is CASSRDRGIYGYTF. The CDR3 DNA follows: TGTGCCAGCAGCCGGGACAGGGGGATCTATGGCTACACCTTC.

The V call is TRBV5-6, the J call TRBJ2-3; D is undetermined. Germline CDR1 SGHDT, CDR2 YYEEEE. There are 14 residues in the CDR3. The V and J ends lost 0 bases and 2 bases respectively, with 7 bases between them. This CDR3 reads CASSLGLLTDTQYF. Written as DNA, the CDR3 is TGTGCCAGCAGCTTGGGTCTACTCACAGATACGCAGTATTTT. Drawing the rest from reference TRBV5-6 and TRBJ2-3, the complete variable domain is DAGVTQSPTHLIKTRGQQVTLRCSPKSGHDTVSWYQQALGQGPQFIFQYYEEEERQRGNFPDRFSGHQFPNYSSELNVNALLLGDSALYLCASSLGLLTDTQYFGPGTRLTVL.

J is TRBJ2-3 and V is TRBV7-2, with D uncertain. With 4 bases removed from V and 6 bases from J, the gap between germline ends came to 11 bases. CDR3 length equals 13 residues. Per the germline V gene, CDR1 is SGHTA and CDR2 is FQGNSA. The CDR3 DNA sequence: TGTGCCAGCAGCTCCGCTGGTTGGGATACGCAGTATTTT. Its protein product is CASSSAGWDTQYF.

This clonotype came up a few times. CDR3 amino acids: CASRSQGAAGYTF. CDR3 coding DNA: TGTGCCAGCAGGTCCCAGGGGGCGGCTGGCTACACCTTC. This sequence joins TRBV6-6 and TRBJ1-2; 8 bases agree with TRBD1. Germline values: CDR1 MNHNY, CDR2 SVGAGI (reference sequence). The junction had 7 bases not matched to a gene; V was cut back by 6 bases and J by 7 bases. This CDR3 contains 13 residues.

This clonotype came up a few times. The chain has TRBV7-3 and TRBJ2-1; D possibly corresponds to TRBD2 (7 bases). Between the trimmed V and J ends, which lost 5 bases and 8 bases, there was a span of 22 bases. This CDR3 has 16 residues. Looked up from germline, CDR1 is SGHTA and CDR2 is FQGTGA. The CDR3 region is CASSPRGGGAVDEQFF. The CDR3 DNA reads TGTGCCAGCAGCCCCCGTGGAGGGGGGGCGGTCGATGAGCAGTTCTTC.

CDR3 amino acids: CAISSDKNTEAFF. DNA of the CDR3: TGTGCCATCAGTTCCGACAAAAACACTGAAGCTTTCTTT. V is TRBV10-3 and J is TRBJ1-1; D ambiguous. Trimming took 5 bases from V and 2 from J, leaving 9 bases between them. The CDR3 covers 13 residues. CDR1 is ENHRY and CDR2 is SYGVKD in the germline V gene.

CDR3 in DNA: TGTGCCAGCAGCCCTGACTATCCGGGAGAGACCCAGTACTTC. As protein: CASSPDYPGETQYF. The chain recombines TRBV4-2 with TRBJ2-5; possibly TRBD2 for D (5 bases). With 4 bases removed from V and 4 bases from J, the gap between germline ends came to 13 bases. The V gene's germline CDR1 is LGHNA and CDR2 YNFKEQ. The CDR3 length is 14 residues.

This rearrangement joins TRBV24-1 to TRBJ2-1, with unresolved D. Per the germline V gene, CDR1 is KGHDR and CDR2 is SFDVKD. V was shortened by 3 bases and J by 10 bases, with 12 bases between the two germline ends. The CDR3 length is 13 residues. The CDR3 DNA reads TGTGCCACCAGTGATCCAACGGCCCTAGAGCAGTTCTTC. It yields the protein CATSDPTALEQFF.

This clonotype was picked up many times. The gene calls are TRBV20-1 and TRBJ2-6; the match to TRBD1 covers 9 bases. This CDR3 region has 16 residues. CDR1 and CDR2 (germline): DFQATT, SNEGSKA (reference sequence). This CDR3 is CTPRGQGGSGANVLTF. The DNA for the CDR3 is TGCACCCCCAGGGGACAGGGTGGGTCCGGGGCCAACGTCCTGACTTTC.

Ten or more counts support this clonotype. The V and J genes are TRBV24-1 and TRBJ2-1; perhaps TRBD1 as D (5 bases). Germline loops: CDR1 KGHDR, CDR2 SFDVKD. Trimming shortened V by 3 bases and J by 6 bases, and 14 bases separated the two germline ends. The CDR3 length is 15 residues. CDR3 nucleotide sequence: TGTGCCACCAGTGATACACGACCAGGGCCCAATGAGCAGTTCTTC. Amino acids: CATSDTRPGPNEQFF.

A few counts support this clonotype. The chain couples TRBV6-2 or TRBV6-3 to TRBJ1-5; TRBD1 is a possible D gene (6 bases). The CDR3 contains 16 residues. Deletions cut 0 bases from V and 6 bases from J, with 15 bases between. Germline CDR1 reads MNHEY; CDR2 reads SVGEGT. The CDR3 loop reads CASSYSTRGISQPQHF. In DNA, the CDR3 is TGTGCCAGCAGTTACTCTACCAGGGGAATAAGTCAGCCCCAGCATTTT.

This sequence joins TRBV12-3 or TRBV12-4 and TRBJ2-7, with 11 bases matching TRBD2. V dropped 5 bases and J dropped 9; count of bases not matched to a gene: 6. The CDR3 has 13 residues. CDR3 in amino acids: CASSTTSGTGQYF. Written as DNA, the CDR3 is TGTGCCAGCAGTACGACTAGCGGGACGGGGCAGTACTTC.

This chain joins TRBV4-2 and TRBJ2-5; 7 positions match TRBD2. CDR1 LGHNA and CDR2 YNFKEQ come from the germline V gene. V lost 7 bases to trimming and J lost 1 base; unmatched junction nucleotides: 3. This CDR3 is 13 amino acids long. The CDR3 reads CASKASGQETQYF. In DNA form, the CDR3 reads TGTGCCAGCAAGGCTAGCGGCCAAGAGACCCAGTACTTC.